These T cell receptor beta chains were read from a single sample in a study of blood T cell repertoires in COVID-19. Sequencing used immunoSEQ multiplex PCR; TCRdb keeps in-frame clones, though not all of them. The table shows 130,000 or so clones, with 80% to 85% occurring only once. The material sequenced was peripheral blood. Receptor source: a man aged 60-69 years with acute or convalescent COVID-19. Both conserved end residues are part of each CDR3. D genes are given only for firm matches. Some rows mark clone size as missing; the rest say once, few, many or name a class of expanded clone.

TRBV28,TRBJ1-2,NA,NA,TGTGCCAGCAGTTCACTCCCAGGGGACTATGGCTACACCTTC,CASSSLPGDYGYTF
TRBV6-1,TRBJ1-2,TRBD1,NA,TGTGCCAGCAGTGCCACCCGGGACAGCACAAAGGGTTATGGCTACACCTTC,CASSATRDSTKGYGYTF
TRBV6-5,TRBJ1-1,TRBD1,once,TGTGCCAGCAGTCATCGACAGGGAAAACACTCTGAAGCTTTCTTT,CASSHRQGKHSEAFF
TRBV6-6,TRBJ2-5,TRBD2,NA,TGTGCCAGCAGTCGGCGCCGCGGACTAGCGGGAGTCCAAGAGACCCAGTACTTC,CASSRRRGLAGVQETQYF
TRBV5-8,TRBJ1-5,TRBD1,NA,TGTGCCAGCAGCGGTAGACAGGGGCAATATCAGCCCCAGCATTTT,CASSGRQGQYQPQHF
TRBV6-2/TRBV6-3,TRBJ2-2,NA,NA,TGTGCCAGCAGTTACCGCCGCGGCTCCGGGGAGCTGTTTTTT,CASSYRRGSGELFF
TRBV6-5,TRBJ1-5,NA,NA,TGTGCCAGCCTGACAGGAATTAGCAATCAGCCCCAGCATTTT,CASLTGISNQPQHF
TRBV20-1,TRBJ2-3,TRBD2,NA,TGCAGTGCTAGTCGCCTAGCGGGAGTAGCAGATACGCAGTATTTT,CSASRLAGVADTQYF
TRBV13,TRBJ1-2,NA,few,TGTGCCAGCAGCTTAGAGGGCGGGAGCTATGGCTACACCTTC,CASSLEGGSYGYTF
TRBV5-1,TRBJ2-2,TRBD2,NA,TGCGCCAGCAGCCCCTCCTTGGCGGGGGGGAACACCGGGGAGCTGTTTTTT,CASSPSLAGGNTGELFF
TRBV5-1,TRBJ2-2,TRBD2,NA,TGCGCCAGCAGCTTGGTTCTAGCGGGAGGGTCCGGGGAGCTGTTTTTT,CASSLVLAGGSGELFF
TRBV7-9,TRBJ1-4,NA,NA,TGTGCCAGCAGCTTTGGGGGGGCGGAAAAACTGTTTTTT,CASSFGGAEKLFF
TRBV24-1,TRBJ1-2,NA,NA,TGTGCCACCAGTGACCCCCCCGGGAACTATGGCTACACCTTC,CATSDPPGNYGYTF
TRBV5-4,TRBJ2-5,NA,NA,TGTGCCAGCAGCTTGGATAGTTATCAAGAGACCCAGTACTTC,CASSLDSYQETQYF
TRBV7-2,TRBJ1-2,TRBD1,NA,TGTGCCAGCAGCTTTTCGGACAGGGAGTTTCGGGATGGCTACACCTTC,CASSFSDREFRDGYTF
TRBV5-6,TRBJ2-7,TRBD1,NA,TGTGCCAGCAGCTTGCTGCCGGGACAGGGGGCCTACGAGCAGTACTTC,CASSLLPGQGAYEQYF
TRBV7-9,TRBJ2-5,TRBD1,NA,TGTGCCAGCAGCTTTACAGGGGTTAGGGAGACCCAGTACTTC,CASSFTGVRETQYF
TRBV6-1,TRBJ2-1,TRBD2,NA,TGTGCCAGCAGTGAAAGCGGGAGAACCTACAATGAGCAGTTCTTC,CASSESGRTYNEQFF
TRBV11-1,TRBJ1-2,NA,NA,TGTGCCAGCAGCGCAGCTCCACAGGGATACCATGGCTACACCTTC,CASSAAPQGYHGYTF
TRBV5-4,TRBJ2-7,NA,NA,TGTGCCAGCAGTTATGCAGGGGCCTACGAGCAGTACTTC,CASSYAGAYEQYF
TRBV5-1,TRBJ1-1,NA,NA,TGCGCCAGCAGCTTGGCAGGGTTCGGCACTGAAGCTTTCTTT,CASSLAGFGTEAFF
TRBV6-5,TRBJ2-1,TRBD2,NA,TGTGCCAGCACCCAACTAGCGGGACCTAGGGAGCAGTTCTTC,CASTQLAGPREQFF
TRBV19,TRBJ1-1,NA,NA,TGTGCCAGTAGTATATTACCGGGGGACACTGAAGCTTTCTTT,CASSILPGDTEAFF
TRBV29-1,TRBJ2-2,TRBD2,NA,TGCAGCGTTCCTAGCGGGGGGAACACCGGGGAGCTGTTTTTT,CSVPSGGNTGELFF
TRBV27,TRBJ2-7,TRBD2,NA,TGTGCCAGCAGTTTATATTTTGTAGCGGGAGGGCCAAGGGTCTACGAGCAGTACTTC,CASSLYFVAGGPRVYEQYF
TRBV19,TRBJ2-7,NA,NA,TGTGCCAGTAGTATAGATCAGACAGAAATTCCGGTAGGCTACGAGCAGTACTTC,CASSIDQTEIPVGYEQYF
TRBV13,TRBJ2-7,TRBD1,NA,TGTGCCAGCAGCCAGGGACAGCCCTCCTACGAGCAGTACTTC,CASSQGQPSYEQYF
TRBV19,TRBJ2-7,TRBD1,NA,TGTGCCAGTTCGCGGGACAGGGATCTCTACGAGCAGTACTTC,CASSRDRDLYEQYF
TRBV11-2,TRBJ1-6,NA,NA,TGTGCCAGCAGCCCAACCCTCCCCGGTGATTCACCCCTCCACTTT,CASSPTLPGDSPLHF
TRBV6-6,TRBJ1-1,TRBD1,once,TGTGCCAGCATCGAGGGACAGTTCGGCACTGAAGCTTTCTTT,CASIEGQFGTEAFF
TRBV11-2,TRBJ1-4,NA,NA,TGTGCCAGCAGCTTCAGGGGTGTCGGAGAAAAACTGTTTTTT,CASSFRGVGEKLFF
TRBV30,TRBJ2-3,TRBD2,NA,TGTGCCTGTCGGACTAGCGGGAGCACAGATACGCAGTATTTT,CACRTSGSTDTQYF
TRBV2,TRBJ1-5,TRBD1,NA,TGTGCCAGCAGTGGGGGACAGGGGTACCAGCCCCAGCATTTT,CASSGGQGYQPQHF
TRBV6-4,TRBJ2-3,TRBD2,NA,TGTGCCAGCAGTGACCTAGCGGGGGCGACAGATACGCAGTATTTT,CASSDLAGATDTQYF
TRBV10-1,TRBJ2-7,TRBD1,NA,TGCGCCAGCGGGGGACAGGGGCTCAGCGAGCAGTACTTC,CASGGQGLSEQYF
TRBV6-6,TRBJ1-6,NA,NA,TGTGCCAGCACCAGTGTCTATAATTCACCCCTCCACTTT,CASTSVYNSPLHF
TRBV24-1,TRBJ2-7,TRBD1,NA,TGTGCCACCAGTGATTCGACAGGGAACGAGCAGTACTTC,CATSDSTGNEQYF
TRBV6-6,TRBJ1-5,TRBD1,NA,TGTGCCAGCAGTGACAGGGATTCCCAGCCCCAGCATTTT,CASSDRDSQPQHF
TRBV4-1,TRBJ1-3,TRBD1,NA,TGCGCCAGCAGCCAGCGTAACAGGGGACTTGGAAACACCATATATTTT,CASSQRNRGLGNTIYF
TRBV5-1,TRBJ2-1,TRBD2,NA,TGCGCCAGCAGCTTGGGCGGGACTAGCAAGATCAATGAGCAGTTCTTC,CASSLGGTSKINEQFF
TRBV28,TRBJ1-2,TRBD1,NA,TGTGCCAGCAACCAAGGAGACAGGGGGCCACGCTACACCTTC,CASNQGDRGPRYTF
TRBV7-2,TRBJ2-7,TRBD1,NA,TGTGCCAGCAGCTTAGATCGGACAGGGTATGAGCAGTACTTC,CASSLDRTGYEQYF
TRBV19,TRBJ2-2,NA,NA,TGTGCCAGTTCCTGGGCCCTGCGGGGGCCGAACACCGGGGAGCTGTTTTTT,CASSWALRGPNTGELFF
TRBV9,TRBJ1-4,NA,NA,TGTGCCAGCAGCGTAGGACAGTTTGCAACTAATGAAAAACTGTTTTTT,CASSVGQFATNEKLFF
TRBV2,TRBJ1-4,TRBD1,NA,TGTGCCAGCAGTCCCAAAGGGACAGTTAGAACTAATGAAAAACTGTTTTTT,CASSPKGTVRTNEKLFF
TRBV10-1,TRBJ2-1,TRBD2,NA,TGCGCCAGCAGTGAGGCTCTAGCGGGGCACAATGAGCAGTTCTTC,CASSEALAGHNEQFF
TRBV19,TRBJ2-1,TRBD2,NA,TGTGCCAGTCGAACAGGGAGACTTAGCGGGGGCTACAATGAGCAGTTCTTC,CASRTGRLSGGYNEQFF
TRBV5-1,TRBJ2-2,TRBD2,once,TGCGCCAGCAGCTTGTTAGAGGGAACCCGCGGGAGGAACACCGGGGAGCTGTTTTTT,CASSLLEGTRGRNTGELFF